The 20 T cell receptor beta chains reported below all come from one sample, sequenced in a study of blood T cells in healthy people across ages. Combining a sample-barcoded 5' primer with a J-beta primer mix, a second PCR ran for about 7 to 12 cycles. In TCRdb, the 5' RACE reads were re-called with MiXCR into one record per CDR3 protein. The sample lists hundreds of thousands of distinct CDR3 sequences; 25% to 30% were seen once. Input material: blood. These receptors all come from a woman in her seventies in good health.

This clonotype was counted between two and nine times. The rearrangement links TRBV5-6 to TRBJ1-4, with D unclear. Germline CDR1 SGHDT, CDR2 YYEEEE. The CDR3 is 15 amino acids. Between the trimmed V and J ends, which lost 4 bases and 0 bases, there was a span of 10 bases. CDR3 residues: CASSRRPPTNEKLFF. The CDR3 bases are TGTGCCAGCAGCCGCCGGCCCCCAACTAATGAAAAACTGTTTTTT.

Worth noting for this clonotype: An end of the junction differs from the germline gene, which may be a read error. CDR3 in DNA: TGCAGTGCTAGTCAGTCCGGACTTGCAACTAATGAAAAACTGTCTTTT. It is translated as CSASQSGLATNEKLSF. The chain uses TRBV20-1 and TRBJ1-4; D is uncertain. CDR3 length equals 16 residues. Germline loops: CDR1 DFQATT, CDR2 SNEGSKA (reference sequence).

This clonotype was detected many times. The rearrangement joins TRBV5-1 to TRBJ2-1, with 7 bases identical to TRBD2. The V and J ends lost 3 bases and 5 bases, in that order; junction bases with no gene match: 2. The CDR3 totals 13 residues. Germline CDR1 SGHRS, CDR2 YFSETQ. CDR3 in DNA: TGCGCCAGCAGCTGGGGGGGTGACAATGAGCAGTTCTTC. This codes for CASSWGGDNEQFF.

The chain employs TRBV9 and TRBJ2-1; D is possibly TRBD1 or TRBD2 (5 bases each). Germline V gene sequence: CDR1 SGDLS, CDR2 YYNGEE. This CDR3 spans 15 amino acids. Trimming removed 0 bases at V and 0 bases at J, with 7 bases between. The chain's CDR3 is CASSVDGGSYNEQFF. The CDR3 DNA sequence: TGTGCCAGCAGCGTAGATGGGGGCTCCTACAATGAGCAGTTCTTC.

The CDR3 region has the DNA TGCAGCGTTTCCGGACAGGGAGGAGAAAAACTGTTTTTT. It yields the protein CSVSGQGGEKLFF. The gene calls are TRBV29-1 and TRBJ1-4; 8 bases map to TRBD1. The ends lost 5 bases at V and 8 bases at J; junction bases unmatched: 7. CDR3 size: 13 residues. Germline values: CDR1 SQVTM, CDR2 ANQGSEA.

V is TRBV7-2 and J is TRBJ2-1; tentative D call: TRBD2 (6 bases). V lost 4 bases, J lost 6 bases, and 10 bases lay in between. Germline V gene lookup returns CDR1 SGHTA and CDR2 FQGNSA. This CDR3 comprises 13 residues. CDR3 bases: TGTGCCAGCAGCTCCCAGCGGGCCAATGAGCAGTTCTTC. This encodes CASSSQRANEQFF.

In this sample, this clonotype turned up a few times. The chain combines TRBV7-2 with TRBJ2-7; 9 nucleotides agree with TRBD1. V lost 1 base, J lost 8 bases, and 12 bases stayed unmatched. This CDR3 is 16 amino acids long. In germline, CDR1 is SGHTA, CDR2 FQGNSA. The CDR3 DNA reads TGTGCCAGCAGCTTAGGCGGACAGGGGACGAAAAATAAGCAGTACTTC. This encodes CASSLGGQGTKNKQYF.

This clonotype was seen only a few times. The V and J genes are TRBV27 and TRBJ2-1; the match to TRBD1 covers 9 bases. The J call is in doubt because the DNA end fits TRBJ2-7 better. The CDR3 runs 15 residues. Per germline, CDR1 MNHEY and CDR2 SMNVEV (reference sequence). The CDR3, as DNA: TGTGCCAGCAGTTTAAGGGGACAGGGATCCTACGAGCAGTACTTC. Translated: CASSLRGQGSYEQYF.

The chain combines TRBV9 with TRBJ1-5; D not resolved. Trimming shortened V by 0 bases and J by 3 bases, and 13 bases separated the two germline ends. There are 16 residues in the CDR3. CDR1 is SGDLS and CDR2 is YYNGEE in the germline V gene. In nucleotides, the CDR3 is TGTGCCAGCAGCGTAGGTCCGATGCCGAACAATCAGCCCCAGCATTTT. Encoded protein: CASSVGPMPNNQPQHF.

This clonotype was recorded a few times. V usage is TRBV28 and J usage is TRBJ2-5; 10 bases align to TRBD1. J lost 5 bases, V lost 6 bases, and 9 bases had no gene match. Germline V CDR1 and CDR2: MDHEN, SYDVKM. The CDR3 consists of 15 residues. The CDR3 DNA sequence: TGTGCCAGCAGCGAAACTCCGGGACAGGGGGAGACCCAGTACTTC. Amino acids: CASSETPGQGETQYF.

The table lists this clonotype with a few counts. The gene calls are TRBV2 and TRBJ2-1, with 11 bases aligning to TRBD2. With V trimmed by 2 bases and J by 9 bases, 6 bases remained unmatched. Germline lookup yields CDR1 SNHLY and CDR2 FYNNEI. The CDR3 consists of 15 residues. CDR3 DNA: TGTGCCAGCAGTGAACTAGCGGGAGGTCGACTTGAGCAGTTCTTC. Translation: CASSELAGGRLEQFF.

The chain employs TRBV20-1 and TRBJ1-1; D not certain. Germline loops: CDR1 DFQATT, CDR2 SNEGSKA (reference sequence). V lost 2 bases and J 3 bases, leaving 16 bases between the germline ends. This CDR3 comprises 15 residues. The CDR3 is CSARSSIGVDTEAFF. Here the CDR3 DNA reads TGCAGTGCTAGAAGTTCAATCGGGGTTGACACTGAAGCTTTCTTT.

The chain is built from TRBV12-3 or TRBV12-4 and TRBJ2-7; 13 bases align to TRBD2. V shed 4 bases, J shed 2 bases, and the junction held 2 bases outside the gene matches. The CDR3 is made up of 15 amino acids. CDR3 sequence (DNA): TGTGCCAGCAGTTCCGGGACTAGCGGGGCCTACGAGCAGTACTTC. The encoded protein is CASSSGTSGAYEQYF.

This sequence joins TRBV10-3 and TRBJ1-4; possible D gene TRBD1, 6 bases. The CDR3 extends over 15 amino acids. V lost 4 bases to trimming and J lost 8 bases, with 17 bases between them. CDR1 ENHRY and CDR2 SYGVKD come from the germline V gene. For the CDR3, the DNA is TGTGCCATCAGTGGGGGGCCTGGTACAGGGGAAAAACTGTTTTTT. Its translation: CAISGGPGTGEKLFF.

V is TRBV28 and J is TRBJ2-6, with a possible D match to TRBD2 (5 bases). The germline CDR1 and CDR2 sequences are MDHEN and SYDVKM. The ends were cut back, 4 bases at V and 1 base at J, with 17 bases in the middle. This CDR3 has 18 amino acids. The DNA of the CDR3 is TGTGCCAGCAGTTCCGGTTTTTTTAGGAGGTCTGGGGCCAACGTCCTGACTTTC. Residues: CASSSGFFRRSGANVLTF.

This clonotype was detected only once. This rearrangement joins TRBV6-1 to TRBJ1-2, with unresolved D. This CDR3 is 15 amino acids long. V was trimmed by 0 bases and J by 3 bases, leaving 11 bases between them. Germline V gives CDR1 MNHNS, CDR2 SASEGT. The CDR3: CASSEAAGSYYGYTF. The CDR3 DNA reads TGTGCCAGCAGTGAAGCAGCCGGGTCGTACTATGGCTACACCTTC.

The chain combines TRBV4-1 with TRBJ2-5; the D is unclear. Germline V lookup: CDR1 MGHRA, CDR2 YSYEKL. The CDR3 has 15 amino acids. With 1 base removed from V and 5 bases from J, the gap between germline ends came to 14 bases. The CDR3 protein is CASSQVPGVGETQYF. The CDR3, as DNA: TGCGCCAGCAGCCAAGTCCCCGGAGTCGGGGAGACCCAGTACTTC.

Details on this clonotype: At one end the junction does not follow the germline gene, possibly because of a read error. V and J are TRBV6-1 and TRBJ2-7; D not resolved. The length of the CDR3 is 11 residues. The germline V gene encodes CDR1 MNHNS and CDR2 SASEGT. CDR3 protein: CASSENSSPHF. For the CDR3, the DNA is TGTGCCAGCAGTGAAAATTCATCTCCTCACTTC.

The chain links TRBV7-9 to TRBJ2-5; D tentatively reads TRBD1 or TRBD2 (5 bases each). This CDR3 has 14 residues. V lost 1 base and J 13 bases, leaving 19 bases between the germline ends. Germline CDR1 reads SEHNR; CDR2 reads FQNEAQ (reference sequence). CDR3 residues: CASSLVDGALKPYF. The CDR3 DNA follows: TGTGCCAGCAGCTTAGTGGACGGGGCCCTAAAGCCGTACTTC.

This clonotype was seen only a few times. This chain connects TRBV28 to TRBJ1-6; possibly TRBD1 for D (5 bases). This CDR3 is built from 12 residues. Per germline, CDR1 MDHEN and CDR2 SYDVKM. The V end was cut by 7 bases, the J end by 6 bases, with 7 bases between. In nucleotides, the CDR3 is TGTGCCAGCAATGGGGGTAATTCACCCCTCCACTTT. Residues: CASNGGNSPLHF.